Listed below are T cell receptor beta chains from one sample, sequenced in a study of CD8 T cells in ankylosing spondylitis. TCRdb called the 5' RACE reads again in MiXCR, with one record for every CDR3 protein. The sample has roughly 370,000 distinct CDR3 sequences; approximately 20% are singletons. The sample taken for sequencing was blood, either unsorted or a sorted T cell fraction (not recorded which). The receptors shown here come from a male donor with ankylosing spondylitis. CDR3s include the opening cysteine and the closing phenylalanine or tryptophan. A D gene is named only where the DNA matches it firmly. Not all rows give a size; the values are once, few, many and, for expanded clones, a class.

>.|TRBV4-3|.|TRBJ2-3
TGCGCCAGCAGCCAAGCGCGACAGGCCCGCACAGATACGCAGTATTTT
CASSQARQARTDTQYF
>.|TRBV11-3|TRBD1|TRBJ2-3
TGTGCCAGCAGCCTGCAGGGGGCAGGCACAGATACGCAGTATTTT
CASSLQGAGTDTQYF
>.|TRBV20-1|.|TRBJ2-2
TGCAGTGCTACGAGGGGCAGGGTGGACACCGGGGAGCTGTTTTTT
CSATRGRVDTGELFF
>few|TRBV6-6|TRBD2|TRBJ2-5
TGTGCCAGCATGTTTGGGGAGGGAGAGACCCAGTACTTC
CASMFGEGETQYF
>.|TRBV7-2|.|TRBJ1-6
TGTGCCAGCAGCTCACACTTCGGGACACCGAATTCACCCCTCCACTTT
CASSSHFGTPNSPLHF
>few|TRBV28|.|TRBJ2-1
TGTGCCAGCAGTCCCCATACCCTGGGTGAGCAGTTCTTC
CASSPHTLGEQFF
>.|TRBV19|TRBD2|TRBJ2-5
TGTGCCAGTAGTACTAGCGGGAGAGCGACCCAGTACTTC
CASSTSGRATQYF
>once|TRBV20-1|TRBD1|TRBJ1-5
TGCAGTGCTAGAGGGGGACAGTATCAGCCCCAGCATTTT
CSARGGQYQPQHF
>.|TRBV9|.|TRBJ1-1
TGTGCCAGCAGCGTAGGGGGAGGGGTTGGCACTGAAGCTTTCTTT
CASSVGGGVGTEAFF
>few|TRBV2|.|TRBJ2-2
TGTGCCAGCAGGGCTACGAACACCGGGGAGCTGTTTTTT
CASRATNTGELFF
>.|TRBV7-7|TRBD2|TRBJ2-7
TGTGCCAGCAGCCGGGGACTAGCGGCTGACTACGAGCAGTACTTC
CASSRGLAADYEQYF
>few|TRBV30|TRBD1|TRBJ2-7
TGTGCCTGGAATCCCGGACAGGGCCCCTACGAGCAGTACTTC
CAWNPGQGPYEQYF
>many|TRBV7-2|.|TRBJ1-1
TGTGCCAGCAGCTTAGTCACTGAAGCTTTCTTT
CASSLVTEAFF
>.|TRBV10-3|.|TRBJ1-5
TGTGCCATCAGTGAGGTTGGGGGATATCAGCCCCAGCATTTT
CAISEVGGYQPQHF
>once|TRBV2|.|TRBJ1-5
TGTGCCAGCAGTGGGGAGATCAACCAGCCCCAGCATTTT
CASSGEINQPQHF
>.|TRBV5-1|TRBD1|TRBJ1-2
TGCGCCAGCAGCTGGATGGACAGGGATCATGGCTACACCTTC
CASSWMDRDHGYTF
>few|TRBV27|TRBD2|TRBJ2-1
TGTGCCAGCAGTTTCCTTAGCGGGGGACCCTACAATGAGCAGTTCTTC
CASSFLSGGPYNEQFF
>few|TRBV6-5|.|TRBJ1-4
TGTGCCAGCAGTTACAGGGGGATGAATGAAAAACTGTTTTTT
CASSYRGMNEKLFF
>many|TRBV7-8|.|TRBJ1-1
TGTGCCAGCAGCTCTAGGGGGGACACTGAAGCTTTCTTT
CASSSRGDTEAFF
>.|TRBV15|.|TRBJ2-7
TGTGCCACCAGCAGGTCCCCACTAAACCCGAGATACGAGCAGTACTTC
CATSRSPLNPRYEQYF
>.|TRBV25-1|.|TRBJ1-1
TGTGCCAGCAGTGAATATTCAGTTGTGAACACTGAAGCTTTCTTT
CASSEYSVVNTEAFF
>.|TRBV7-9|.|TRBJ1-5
TGTGCCAGCAGCTTAAATGGGGCACAGCCCCAGCATTTT
CASSLNGAQPQHF
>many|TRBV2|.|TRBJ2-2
TGTGCCAGCACCCCGGAGTATGGTCCCTTCGGGGAGCTGTTTTTT
CASTPEYGPFGELFF
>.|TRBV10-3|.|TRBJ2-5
TGTGCCATCAGTGCCATGGGGGAGACCCAGTACTTC
CAISAMGETQYF
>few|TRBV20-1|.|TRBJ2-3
TGCAGTGCCGCACAGGATGGGGAAGGCGCAGATACGCAGTATTTT
CSAAQDGEGADTQYF
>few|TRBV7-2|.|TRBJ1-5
TGTGCCAGCAGCCGCAGCGCTAGGGGGAATCAGCCCCAGCATTTT
CASSRSARGNQPQHF
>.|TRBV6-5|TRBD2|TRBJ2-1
TGTGCCAGCAGTTACGGGACTAGCTACAATGAGCAGTTCTTC
CASSYGTSYNEQFF
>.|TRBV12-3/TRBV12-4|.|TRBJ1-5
TGTGCCAGCAGTCCGGGTAGGTCCCGTAATCAGCCCCAGCATTTT
CASSPGRSRNQPQHF
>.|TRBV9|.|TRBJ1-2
TGTGCCAGCAGCGTGGGTTCGGGTCCCACTGGCTACACCTTC
CASSVGSGPTGYTF
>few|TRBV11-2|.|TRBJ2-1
TGTGCCAGCAGCTTTGGGGCCGGACCCCCGAATGAGCAGTTCTTC
CASSFGAGPPNEQFF
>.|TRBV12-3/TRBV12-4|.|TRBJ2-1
TGTGCCAGCAGCCCCTATTATGAGAGCTCCTACAATGAGCAGTTCTTC
CASSPYYESSYNEQFF
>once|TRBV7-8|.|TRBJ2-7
TGTGCCAGCAGCCGAGAAGATATATCCGAGCAGTACTTC
CASSREDISEQYF
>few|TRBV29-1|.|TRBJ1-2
TGCAGCGCCCTGGGGGCCCCAATTGATGGCTACACCTTC
CSALGAPIDGYTF
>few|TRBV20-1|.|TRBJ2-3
TGCAGTGCTACCGGTGTGGATACGCAGTATTTT
CSATGVDTQYF
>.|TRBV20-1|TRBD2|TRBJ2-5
TGCAGTGCTAGAGAGGGGGGACTATCGGAGACCCAGTACTTC
CSAREGGLSETQYF
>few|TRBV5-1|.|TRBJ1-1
TGCGCCAGCAGCTTGGCCGCGGGGGGCACTGAAGCTTTCTTT
CASSLAAGGTEAFF
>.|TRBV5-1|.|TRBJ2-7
TGCGCCAGCTCCGGAGGGGGACCAATACAGTACTTC
CASSGGGPIQYF
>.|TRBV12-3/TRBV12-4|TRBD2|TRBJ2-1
TGTGCCAGCAGTTTCAGATTAGCGGGAGTCAATGAGCAGTTCTTC
CASSFRLAGVNEQFF
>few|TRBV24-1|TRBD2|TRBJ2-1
TGTGCCACCAGTGACCCTACTAGCGGGAGGGCAAATGAGCAGTTCTTC
CATSDPTSGRANEQFF
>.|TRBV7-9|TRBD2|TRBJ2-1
TGTGCCAGCAGCTTAAGGCTAGCGGGAGATAACAATGAGCAGTTCTTC
CASSLRLAGDNNEQFF
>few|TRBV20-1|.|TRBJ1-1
TGCAGTGCTGCCCGACAGCTGAACACTGAAGCTTTCTTT
CSAARQLNTEAFF
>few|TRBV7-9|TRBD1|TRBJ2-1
TGTGCCAGCAGTGTTGGACAGGGAATGCACAATGAGCAGTTCTTC
CASSVGQGMHNEQFF